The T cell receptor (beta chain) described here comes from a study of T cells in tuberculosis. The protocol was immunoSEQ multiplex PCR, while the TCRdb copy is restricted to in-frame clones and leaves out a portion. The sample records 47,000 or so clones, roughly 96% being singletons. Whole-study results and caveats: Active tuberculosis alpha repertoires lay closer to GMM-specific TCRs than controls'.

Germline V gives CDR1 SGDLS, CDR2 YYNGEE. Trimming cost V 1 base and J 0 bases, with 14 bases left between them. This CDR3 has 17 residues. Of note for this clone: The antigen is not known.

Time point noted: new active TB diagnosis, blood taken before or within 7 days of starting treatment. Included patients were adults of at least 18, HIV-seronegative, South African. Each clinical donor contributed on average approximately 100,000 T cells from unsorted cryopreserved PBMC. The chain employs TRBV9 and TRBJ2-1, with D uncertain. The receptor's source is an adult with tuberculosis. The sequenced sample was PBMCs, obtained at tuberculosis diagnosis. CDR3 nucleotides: TGTGCCAGCAGCGTATTCCCCGGTGGTAGCTCCTACAATGAGCAGTTCTTC. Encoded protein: CASSVFPGGSSYNEQFF.